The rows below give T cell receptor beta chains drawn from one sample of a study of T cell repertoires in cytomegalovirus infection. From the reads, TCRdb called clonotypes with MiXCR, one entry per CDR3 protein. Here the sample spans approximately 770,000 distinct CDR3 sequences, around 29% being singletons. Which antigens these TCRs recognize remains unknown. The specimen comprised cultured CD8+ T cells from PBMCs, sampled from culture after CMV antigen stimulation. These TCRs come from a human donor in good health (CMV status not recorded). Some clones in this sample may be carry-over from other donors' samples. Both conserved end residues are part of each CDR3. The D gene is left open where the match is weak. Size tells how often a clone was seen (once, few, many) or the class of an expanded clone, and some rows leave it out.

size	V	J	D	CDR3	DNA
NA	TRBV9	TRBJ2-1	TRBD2	CASSPILWMSGDSYNEQFF	TGTGCCAGCAGCCCTATACTATGGATGAGCGGGGACTCCTACAATGAGCAGTTCTTC
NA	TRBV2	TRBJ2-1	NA	CASSEVADPYNEQFF	TGTGCCAGCAGTGAAGTTGCGGACCCCTACAATGAGCAGTTCTTC
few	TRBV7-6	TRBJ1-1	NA	CASSPSTDSTEAFF	TGTGCCAGCAGCCCCTCCACCGACAGCACTGAAGCTTTCTTT
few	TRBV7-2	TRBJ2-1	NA	CASSQNSYNEQFF	TGTGCCAGCAGCCAAAACTCCTACAATGAGCAGTTCTTC
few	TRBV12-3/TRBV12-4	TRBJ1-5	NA	CASSLGGFDQPQHF	TGTGCCAGCAGTTTAGGGGGCTTTGATCAGCCCCAGCATTTT
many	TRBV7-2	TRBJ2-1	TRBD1	CASSLSYRGNNEQFF	TGTGCCAGCAGCTTATCCTACAGGGGAAACAATGAGCAGTTCTTC
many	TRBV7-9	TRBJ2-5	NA	CASRGGPSGLETQYF	TGTGCCAGCAGGGGTGGACCGTCAGGGTTGGAGACCCAGTACTTC
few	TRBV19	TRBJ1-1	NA	CASSIAQTMNTEAFF	TGTGCCAGTAGTATAGCACAGACCATGAACACTGAAGCTTTCTTT
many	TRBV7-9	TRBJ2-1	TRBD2	CASSFTAGGRNEQFF	TGTGCCAGCAGCTTTACAGCGGGGGGCCGCAATGAGCAGTTCTTC
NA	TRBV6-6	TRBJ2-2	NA	CASSYSGGDGELFF	TGTGCCAGCAGTTACTCAGGAGGAGACGGGGAGCTGTTTTTT
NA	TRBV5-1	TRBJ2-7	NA	CASSQNGGNYVEQYF	TGCGCCAGCAGCCAGAACGGGGGAAATTACGTCGAGCAGTACTTC
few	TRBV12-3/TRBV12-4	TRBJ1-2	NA	CASSYQGSWYGYTF	TGTGCCAGCAGTTATCAGGGGAGCTGGTATGGCTACACCTTC
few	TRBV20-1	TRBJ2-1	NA	CSALGRDSNNEQFF	TGCAGTGCCCTCGGGCGGGACAGTAACAATGAGCAGTTCTTC
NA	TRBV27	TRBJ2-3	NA	CASSFVHVGPSTDTQYF	TGTGCCAGCAGTTTCGTCCACGTGGGCCCTAGCACAGATACGCAGTATTTT
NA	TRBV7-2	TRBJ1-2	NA	CASDRPGTQYGYTF	TGTGCCAGCGACCGACCCGGGACACAATATGGCTACACCTTC
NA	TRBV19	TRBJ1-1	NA	CASSIAAGYLGVNTEAFF	TGTGCCAGTAGTATAGCGGCGGGCTACCTGGGGGTGAACACTGAAGCTTTCTTT
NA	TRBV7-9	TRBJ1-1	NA	CASSPVQGGNTEAFF	TGTGCCAGCAGCCCTGTCCAGGGAGGGAACACTGAAGCTTTCTTT
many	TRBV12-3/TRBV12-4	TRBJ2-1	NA	CASWLDRPYNEQFF	TGTGCCAGCTGGCTGGACAGACCATACAATGAGCAGTTCTTC
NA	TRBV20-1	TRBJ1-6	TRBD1	CSARDRQGANSPLHF	TGCAGTGCTAGAGATCGGCAGGGGGCGAATTCACCCCTCCACTTT
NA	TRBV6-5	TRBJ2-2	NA	CASSYEGRSSWELFF	TGTGCCAGCAGTTACGAAGGGAGGAGTAGTTGGGAGCTGTTTTTT
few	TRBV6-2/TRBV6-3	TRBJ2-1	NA	CASSYFVQGEQFF	TGTGCCAGCAGTTACTTCGTCCAGGGTGAGCAGTTCTTC
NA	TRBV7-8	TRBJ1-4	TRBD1	CASSYLKTGLGGTNEKLFF	TGTGCCAGCAGCTACCTTAAGACAGGGTTAGGAGGAACTAATGAAAAACTGTTTTTT
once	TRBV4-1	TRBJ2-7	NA	CASSQEGSREQYF	TGTGCCAGCAGCCAAGAGGGCTCCCGGGAGCAGTACTTC
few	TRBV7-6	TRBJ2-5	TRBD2	CASSRTSAPQETQYF	TGTGCCAGCAGCCGGACTAGCGCCCCACAAGAGACCCAGTACTTC
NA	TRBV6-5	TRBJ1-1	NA	CASSYRGNEAFF	TGTGCCAGCAGTTACAGGGGGAACGAAGCTTTCTTT
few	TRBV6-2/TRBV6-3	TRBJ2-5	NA	CASSEGPRGTQYF	TGTGCCAGCAGCGAGGGACCGCGAGGGACCCAGTACTTC
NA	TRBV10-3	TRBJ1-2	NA	CAISESGDNYGYTF	TGTGCCATCAGTGAGTCGGGGGATAACTATGGCTACACCTTC
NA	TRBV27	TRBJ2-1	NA	CASSRLKPGNEQFF	TGTGCCAGTAGTCGGCTTAAGCCGGGGAATGAGCAGTTCTTC
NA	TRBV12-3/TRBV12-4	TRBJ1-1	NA	CASSLSELNTEAFF	TGTGCCAGCAGTTTATCGGAGCTGAACACTGAAGCTTTCTTT
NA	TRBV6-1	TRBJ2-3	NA	CASTLPPGDTQYF	TGTGCCAGCACCCTACCCCCCGGGGATACGCAGTATTTT
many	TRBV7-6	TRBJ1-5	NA	CASSPDSDSNQPQHF	TGTGCCAGCAGCCCGGACAGTGATAGCAATCAGCCCCAGCATTTT
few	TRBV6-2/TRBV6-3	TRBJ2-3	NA	CASIPSARETDTQYF	TGTGCCAGCATCCCTTCAGCCAGGGAAACAGATACGCAGTATTTT
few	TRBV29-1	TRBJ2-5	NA	CSVRGRETQYF	TGCAGCGTAAGAGGTAGAGAGACCCAGTACTTC
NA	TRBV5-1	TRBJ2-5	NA	CASSVGTIEETQYF	TGCGCCAGCAGCGTCGGGACCATCGAGGAGACCCAGTACTTC
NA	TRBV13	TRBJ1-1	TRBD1	CASSLSGQGKWQTEAFF	TGTGCCAGCAGCTTATCGGGACAGGGAAAGTGGCAAACTGAAGCTTTCTTT
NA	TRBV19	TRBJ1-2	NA	CASSGQYGYTF	TGTGCCAGTAGCGGACAGTATGGCTACACCTTC
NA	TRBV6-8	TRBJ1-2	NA	CASSGDFTDGNYGYTF	TGTGCCAGCAGTGGGGATTTCACAGACGGTAACTATGGCTACACCTTC
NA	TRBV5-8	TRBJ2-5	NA	CASTPRPGNQETQYF	TGTGCCAGCACCCCCCGACCAGGGAACCAAGAGACCCAGTACTTC
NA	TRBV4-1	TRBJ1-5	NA	CASSPEQGISDQPQHF	TGCGCCAGCAGCCCAGAACAGGGCATAAGCGATCAGCCCCAGCATTTT
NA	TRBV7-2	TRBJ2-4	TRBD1	CASSRDRGRNLLAKNIQYF	TGTGCCAGCAGCCGTGACAGGGGCCGAAACCTACTAGCCAAAAACATTCAGTACTTC
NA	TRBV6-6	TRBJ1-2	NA	CASSYEGLLDYGYTF	TGTGCCAGCAGTTACGAGGGGTTGTTGGACTATGGCTACACCTTC
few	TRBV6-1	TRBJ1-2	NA	CASRPRDRLMGYTF	TGTGCCAGCAGACCCCGGGACCGACTTATGGGCTACACCTTC
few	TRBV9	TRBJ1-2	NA	CASSAGWTVDYGYTF	TGTGCCAGCAGCGCCGGCTGGACAGTTGACTATGGCTACACCTTC
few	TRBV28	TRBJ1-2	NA	CASSPLVEPVRGYTF	TGTGCCAGCAGTCCCCTCGTCGAGCCGGTACGAGGCTACACCTTC
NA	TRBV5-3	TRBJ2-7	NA	CASSFGGETYEQYF	TGTGCCAGCAGCTTTGGCGGGGAAACGTACGAGCAGTACTTC
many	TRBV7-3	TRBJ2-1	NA	CASSLGLTSSYNEQFF	TGTGCCAGCAGCTTAGGCCTCACAAGCTCCTACAATGAGCAGTTCTTC